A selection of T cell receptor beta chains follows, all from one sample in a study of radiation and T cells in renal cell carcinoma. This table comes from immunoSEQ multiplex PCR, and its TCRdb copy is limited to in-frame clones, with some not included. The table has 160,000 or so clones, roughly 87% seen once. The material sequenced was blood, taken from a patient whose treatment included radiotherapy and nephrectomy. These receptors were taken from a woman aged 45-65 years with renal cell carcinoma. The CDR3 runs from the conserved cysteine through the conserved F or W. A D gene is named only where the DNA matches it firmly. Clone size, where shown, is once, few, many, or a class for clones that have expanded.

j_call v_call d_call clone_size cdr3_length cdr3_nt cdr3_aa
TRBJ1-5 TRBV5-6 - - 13 TGTGCCAGCAGCTTGGGGCAGGCCAGCCCCCAGCATTTT CASSLGQASPQHF
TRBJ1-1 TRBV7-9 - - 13 TGTGCCAGCAGCTTATCTGGCAGAACTGAAGCTTTCTTT CASSLSGRTEAFF
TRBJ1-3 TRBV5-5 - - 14 TGTGCCAGCAGCCAGGACACGTCTGGAAACACCATATATTTT CASSQDTSGNTIYF
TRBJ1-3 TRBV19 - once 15 TGTGCCAGTAGTATCGGGAAAAACCCTGGAAACACCATATATTTT CASSIGKNPGNTIYF
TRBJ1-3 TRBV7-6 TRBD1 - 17 TGTGCCAGCAGCTTCACCCGACAGGGAGAGGCTGGAAACACCATATATTTT CASSFTRQGEAGNTIYF
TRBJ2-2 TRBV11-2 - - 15 TGTGCCAGCAGCTTAGATGAGGCGGGGACCGGGGAGCTGTTTTTT CASSLDEAGTGELFF
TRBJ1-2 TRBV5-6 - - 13 TGTGCCAGCAGCTTGAATAGGGGCCGTGGCTACACCTTC CASSLNRGRGYTF
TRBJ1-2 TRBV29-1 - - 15 TGCAGCGTTGACCCCGACGGGGGGCAATCGAATGGCTACACCTTC CSVDPDGGQSNGYTF
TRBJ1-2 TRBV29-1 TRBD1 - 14 TGCAGCGTTGAAGGAGGGGAGGGGGCCTATGGCTACACCTTC CSVEGGEGAYGYTF
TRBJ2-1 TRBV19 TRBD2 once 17 TGTGCCAGTAGTATAGACTCCTCTAGCGGGAGATTAAATGAGCAGTTCTTC CASSIDSSSGRLNEQFF
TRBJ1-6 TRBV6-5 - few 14 TGTGCCAGCAGTTATGGGGGTCAGAATTCACCCCTCCACTTT CASSYGGQNSPLHF
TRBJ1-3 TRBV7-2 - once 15 TGTGCCAGCAGCCTTACACCAATCTCTGGAAACACCATATATTTT CASSLTPISGNTIYF
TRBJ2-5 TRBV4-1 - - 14 TGCGCCAGCAGCCAAGTAGGCTTCAAAGAGACCCAGTACTTC CASSQVGFKETQYF
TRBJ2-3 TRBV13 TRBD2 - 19 TGTGCCAGCAGCTTAGATGCGGCTAGCGGGGGGCTTTACACAGATACGCAGTATTTT CASSLDAASGGLYTDTQYF
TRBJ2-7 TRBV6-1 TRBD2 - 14 TGTGCCAGCAGAACTAGCGGACCCACAGGCGAGCAGTACTTC CASRTSGPTGEQYF
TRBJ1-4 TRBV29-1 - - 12 TGCAGCGTAGGGCGCGCGGGGGAAAAACTGTTTTTT CSVGRAGEKLFF
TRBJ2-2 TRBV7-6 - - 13 TGTGCCAGCAGCTTAGACGAGGGGCCGGAGCTGTTTTTT CASSLDEGPELFF